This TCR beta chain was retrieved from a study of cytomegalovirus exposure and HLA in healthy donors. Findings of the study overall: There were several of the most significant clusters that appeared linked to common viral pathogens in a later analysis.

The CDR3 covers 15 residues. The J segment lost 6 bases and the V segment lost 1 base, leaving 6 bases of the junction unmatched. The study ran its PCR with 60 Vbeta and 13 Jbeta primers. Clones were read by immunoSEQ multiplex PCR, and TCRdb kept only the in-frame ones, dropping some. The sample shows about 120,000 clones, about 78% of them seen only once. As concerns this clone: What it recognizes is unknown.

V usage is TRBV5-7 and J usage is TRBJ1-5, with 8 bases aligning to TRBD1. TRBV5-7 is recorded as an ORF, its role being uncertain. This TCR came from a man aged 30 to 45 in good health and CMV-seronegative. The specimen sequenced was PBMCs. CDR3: CASSLPQGVGQPQHF. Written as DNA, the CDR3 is TGTGCCAGCAGCTTGCCACAGGGGGTAGGTCAGCCCCAGCATTTT.